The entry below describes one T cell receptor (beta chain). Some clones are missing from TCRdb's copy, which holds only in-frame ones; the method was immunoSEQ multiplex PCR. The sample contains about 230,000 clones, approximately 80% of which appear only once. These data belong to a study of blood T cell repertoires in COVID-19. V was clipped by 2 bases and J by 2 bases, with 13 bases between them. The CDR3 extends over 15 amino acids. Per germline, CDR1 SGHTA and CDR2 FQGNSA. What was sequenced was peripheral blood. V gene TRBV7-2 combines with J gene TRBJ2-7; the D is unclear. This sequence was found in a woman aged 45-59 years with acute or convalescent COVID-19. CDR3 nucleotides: TGTGCCAGCAGCTTACCTACAGCAGGCGCCTACGAGCAGTACTTC. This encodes CASSLPTAGAYEQYF.